The rows below give T cell receptor beta chains drawn from one sample of a study of cytomegalovirus exposure and HLA in healthy donors. Only in-frame clones appear in the TCRdb table, and some are missing; sequencing was by immunoSEQ multiplex PCR. The sample lists roughly 80,000 clones; 85% to 95% were seen once. Sequenced: PBMCs. The receptor source for this set is a man in his late teens or twenties in good health and CMV-seronegative. The CDR3 runs from the conserved cysteine through the conserved F or W. D genes are given only for firm matches. Expanded clones get a size class; other rows say once, few or many, or leave the size out.

D gene: .
clone size: .
J gene: TRBJ2-7
V gene: TRBV7-8
CDR3 protein: CASTLSVRGDYEQYF
CDR3 DNA: TGTGCCAGCACCTTAAGTGTCAGGGGCGACTACGAGCAGTACTTC

D gene: TRBD2
clone size: .
J gene: TRBJ2-5
V gene: TRBV30
CDR3 protein: CAWIPTSGGVFGTQYF
CDR3 DNA: TGTGCCTGGATCCCGACTAGCGGGGGGGTCTTTGGGACCCAGTACTTC

D gene: .
clone size: .
J gene: TRBJ2-1
V gene: TRBV5-4
CDR3 protein: CASRRREDEQFF
CDR3 DNA: TGTGCCAGCAGACGGAGGGAGGATGAGCAGTTCTTC

D gene: .
clone size: .
J gene: TRBJ1-1
V gene: TRBV10-1
CDR3 protein: CASSPGSTGTEAFF
CDR3 DNA: TGCGCCAGCAGTCCAGGGTCGACGGGCACTGAAGCTTTCTTT

D gene: TRBD1
clone size: .
J gene: TRBJ1-2
V gene: TRBV29-1
CDR3 protein: CSVEDRGQVGYGYTF
CDR3 DNA: TGCAGCGTGGAGGACAGGGGGCAGGTTGGCTATGGCTACACCTTC

D gene: TRBD2
clone size: .
J gene: TRBJ2-3
V gene: TRBV5-5
CDR3 protein: CASSPIAGPSTDTQYF
CDR3 DNA: TGTGCCAGCAGCCCTATAGCGGGTCCTAGCACAGATACGCAGTATTTT

D gene: .
clone size: once
J gene: TRBJ1-2
V gene: TRBV6-1
CDR3 protein: CASSTGSNYGYTF
CDR3 DNA: TGTGCCAGCAGCACCGGGAGCAACTATGGCTACACCTTC

D gene: .
clone size: .
J gene: TRBJ1-1
V gene: TRBV30
CDR3 protein: CAWSVGSGAEAFF
CDR3 DNA: TGTGCCTGGAGTGTCGGTTCGGGGGCTGAAGCTTTCTTT

D gene: TRBD1
clone size: .
J gene: TRBJ2-1
V gene: TRBV2
CDR3 protein: CASRRNLTGDLYNEQFF
CDR3 DNA: TGTGCCAGCAGAAGAAATTTGACAGGGGACCTTTACAATGAGCAGTTCTTC

D gene: .
clone size: .
J gene: TRBJ1-4
V gene: TRBV25-1
CDR3 protein: CASTRREGDEKLFF
CDR3 DNA: TGTGCCAGCACCAGAAGGGAGGGTGACGAAAAACTGTTTTTT

D gene: .
clone size: .
J gene: TRBJ1-3
V gene: TRBV28
CDR3 protein: CASSPPLFRLSGNTIYF
CDR3 DNA: TGTGCCAGCAGTCCCCCCCTGTTCAGGCTCTCTGGAAACACCATATATTTT

D gene: TRBD1
clone size: .
J gene: TRBJ1-4
V gene: TRBV18
CDR3 protein: CASSPGQGDEKLFF
CDR3 DNA: TGTGCCAGCTCACCGGGGCAGGGGGACGAAAAACTGTTTTTT

D gene: .
clone size: .
J gene: TRBJ2-1
V gene: TRBV9
CDR3 protein: CASSSYWGRKDSSYNEQFF
CDR3 DNA: TGTGCCAGCAGCTCCTATTGGGGCAGGAAGGACAGCTCCTACAATGAGCAGTTCTTC

D gene: .
clone size: .
J gene: TRBJ1-1
V gene: TRBV25-1
CDR3 protein: CASSDPTDSNTEAFF
CDR3 DNA: TGTGCCAGCAGTGACCCCACAGATTCGAACACTGAAGCTTTCTTT

D gene: .
clone size: many
J gene: TRBJ1-2
V gene: TRBV6-1
CDR3 protein: CASSLTFDSLYGYTF
CDR3 DNA: TGTGCCAGCAGTCTAACGTTCGACAGTCTCTATGGCTACACCTTC

D gene: TRBD1
clone size: .
J gene: TRBJ1-2
V gene: TRBV6-1
CDR3 protein: CASRSQGGLTHGYTF
CDR3 DNA: TGTGCCAGCAGAAGTCAGGGGGGCCTAACCCATGGCTACACCTTC

D gene: TRBD1
clone size: once
J gene: TRBJ2-1
V gene: TRBV6-4
CDR3 protein: CASSDGQGADEQFF
CDR3 DNA: TGTGCCAGCAGTGACGGGCAGGGGGCAGATGAGCAGTTCTTC

D gene: .
clone size: .
J gene: TRBJ2-1
V gene: TRBV7-8
CDR3 protein: CASSPLTYNEQFF
CDR3 DNA: TGTGCCAGCAGCCCTCTTACCTACAATGAGCAGTTCTTC

D gene: TRBD1
clone size: .
J gene: TRBJ1-4
V gene: TRBV30
CDR3 protein: CAWTWTGGEKLFF
CDR3 DNA: TGTGCCTGGACCTGGACAGGGGGAGAGAAACTGTTTTTT

D gene: TRBD2
clone size: .
J gene: TRBJ2-3
V gene: TRBV25-1
CDR3 protein: CASSPRGGARTDTQYF
CDR3 DNA: TGTGCCAGCAGTCCCCGGGGGGGGGCTAGAACAGATACGCAGTATTTT

D gene: TRBD1
clone size: .
J gene: TRBJ1-2
V gene: TRBV7-6
CDR3 protein: CASSFWTGADYGYTF
CDR3 DNA: TGTGCCAGCAGCTTCTGGACAGGTGCTGACTATGGCTACACCTTC

D gene: .
clone size: .
J gene: TRBJ2-3
V gene: TRBV11-3
CDR3 protein: CASSLAPPFTDTQYF
CDR3 DNA: TGTGCCAGCAGCTTAGCCCCCCCGTTCACAGATACGCAGTATTTT

D gene: .
clone size: .
J gene: TRBJ1-3
V gene: TRBV9
CDR3 protein: CASSVEAISGNTIYF
CDR3 DNA: TGTGCCAGCAGCGTAGAAGCTATCTCTGGAAACACCATATATTTT

D gene: TRBD2
clone size: .
J gene: TRBJ2-1
V gene: TRBV18
CDR3 protein: CASSPPDPGGEQFF
CDR3 DNA: TGTGCCAGCTCACCACCGGACCCGGGGGGTGAGCAGTTCTTC

D gene: TRBD2
clone size: .
J gene: TRBJ2-1
V gene: TRBV7-2
CDR3 protein: CVSSFSGTREQFF
CDR3 DNA: TGTGTCAGCAGCTTCTCCGGGACTAGAGAGCAGTTCTTC

D gene: TRBD2
clone size: .
J gene: TRBJ2-2
V gene: TRBV19
CDR3 protein: CASSKSVGLADTGELFF
CDR3 DNA: TGTGCCAGTAGTAAGTCGGTGGGGCTAGCGGACACCGGGGAGCTGTTTTTT

D gene: TRBD2
clone size: .
J gene: TRBJ2-1
V gene: TRBV30
CDR3 protein: CAWSMGGSYNEQFF
CDR3 DNA: TGTGCCTGGAGTATGGGAGGGTCCTACAATGAGCAGTTCTTC

D gene: .
clone size: .
J gene: TRBJ1-2
V gene: TRBV27
CDR3 protein: CASSLDQGGYGYTF
CDR3 DNA: TGTGCCAGCAGTTTGGACCAGGGCGGCTATGGCTACACCTTC

D gene: .
clone size: .
J gene: TRBJ1-6
V gene: TRBV28
CDR3 protein: CASSFFSGFNSPLHF
CDR3 DNA: TGTGCCAGCAGTTTTTTTTCAGGGTTTAATTCACCCCTCCACTTT

D gene: .
clone size: .
J gene: TRBJ2-1
V gene: TRBV4-2
CDR3 protein: CASSQVVRGYNEQFF
CDR3 DNA: TGTGCCAGCAGCCAAGTTGTGCGGGGATACAATGAGCAGTTCTTC

D gene: .
clone size: .
J gene: TRBJ2-7
V gene: TRBV5-6
CDR3 protein: CASSLTGFYEQYF
CDR3 DNA: TGTGCCAGCAGCTTGACCGGGTTTTACGAGCAGTACTTC

D gene: TRBD1
clone size: .
J gene: TRBJ2-7
V gene: TRBV19
CDR3 protein: CASSTQGQPYEQYF
CDR3 DNA: TGTGCCAGTAGTACCCAGGGACAGCCCTACGAGCAGTACTTC

D gene: .
clone size: .
J gene: TRBJ1-5
V gene: TRBV4-1
CDR3 protein: CASSQDQGNQPQHF
CDR3 DNA: TGCGCCAGCAGCCAAGATCAGGGCAATCAGCCCCAGCATTTT

D gene: .
clone size: .
J gene: TRBJ2-3
V gene: TRBV7-2
CDR3 protein: CASRIGTDTQYF
CDR3 DNA: TGTGCCAGCCGGATCGGGACAGATACGCAGTATTTT

D gene: TRBD1
clone size: .
J gene: TRBJ1-2
V gene: TRBV4-2
CDR3 protein: CASKRGGDRAGGYTF
CDR3 DNA: TGTGCCAGCAAGCGCGGTGGGGACAGGGCTGGTGGCTACACCTTC

D gene: .
clone size: .
J gene: TRBJ2-7
V gene: TRBV30
CDR3 protein: CAWSYGLYEQYF
CDR3 DNA: TGTGCCTGGAGCTATGGTCTCTACGAGCAGTACTTC

D gene: TRBD1
clone size: .
J gene: TRBJ1-5
V gene: TRBV5-1
CDR3 protein: CASSLGTGDQPQHF
CDR3 DNA: TGCGCCAGCAGCTTGGGGACAGGGGATCAGCCCCAGCATTTT

D gene: .
clone size: .
J gene: TRBJ2-7
V gene: TRBV7-3
CDR3 protein: CASSLSWDTSSYEQYF
CDR3 DNA: TGTGCCAGCAGCTTATCTTGGGACACGAGCTCCTACGAGCAGTACTTC

D gene: .
clone size: .
J gene: TRBJ2-7
V gene: TRBV27
CDR3 protein: CASSLVAEHAYEQYF
CDR3 DNA: TGTGCCAGCAGTTTAGTAGCGGAACATGCCTACGAGCAGTACTTC

D gene: .
clone size: .
J gene: TRBJ1-1
V gene: TRBV11-2
CDR3 protein: CASSPRDMNTEAFF
CDR3 DNA: TGTGCCAGCAGCCCCAGAGACATGAACACTGAAGCTTTCTTT

D gene: TRBD2
clone size: .
J gene: TRBJ2-2
V gene: TRBV7-3
CDR3 protein: CASSSGLAGTGELFF
CDR3 DNA: TGTGCCAGCAGCTCGGGACTAGCGGGAACCGGGGAGCTGTTTTTT

D gene: .
clone size: .
J gene: TRBJ1-2
V gene: TRBV29-1
CDR3 protein: CSVRVRAGYTF
CDR3 DNA: TGCAGCGTTCGAGTGAGAGCTGGCTACACCTTC

D gene: .
clone size: .
J gene: TRBJ1-2
V gene: TRBV6-5
CDR3 protein: CASRADRILGGYTF
CDR3 DNA: TGTGCCAGCAGAGCGGACAGAATCCTGGGAGGCTACACCTTC

D gene: TRBD2
clone size: .
J gene: TRBJ2-1
V gene: TRBV6-4
CDR3 protein: CASSGVGGGAVNEQFF
CDR3 DNA: TGTGCCAGCAGTGGGGTCGGCGGGGGGGCCGTGAATGAGCAGTTCTTC

D gene: TRBD1
clone size: .
J gene: TRBJ2-7
V gene: TRBV11-3
CDR3 protein: CASSHGQGVMQEQYF
CDR3 DNA: TGTGCCAGCAGCCACGGACAGGGGGTCATGCAGGAGCAGTACTTC

D gene: .
clone size: .
J gene: TRBJ1-2
V gene: TRBV4-1
CDR3 protein: CASSQVTQGYGYTF
CDR3 DNA: TGCGCCAGCAGCCAAGTAACCCAGGGCTACGGCTACACCTTC

D gene: .
clone size: .
J gene: TRBJ2-6
V gene: TRBV6-4
CDR3 protein: CASSERAGANVLTF
CDR3 DNA: TGTGCCAGCAGTGAACGGGCTGGGGCCAACGTCCTGACTTTC

D gene: .
clone size: .
J gene: TRBJ2-7
V gene: TRBV11-2
CDR3 protein: CALGGTYEQYF
CDR3 DNA: TGTGCCTTGGGCGGGACCTACGAGCAGTACTTC

D gene: .
clone size: once
J gene: TRBJ2-5
V gene: TRBV5-1
CDR3 protein: CASRVSQETQYF
CDR3 DNA: TGCGCCAGCAGGGTTTCTCAGGAGACCCAGTACTTC

D gene: TRBD1
clone size: .
J gene: TRBJ2-7
V gene: TRBV2
CDR3 protein: CASSRQGGEYEQYF
CDR3 DNA: TGTGCCAGCAGTCGACAGGGGGGAGAGTACGAGCAGTACTTC

D gene: .
clone size: .
J gene: TRBJ1-3
V gene: TRBV28
CDR3 protein: CASRLDRPSGNTIYF
CDR3 DNA: TGTGCCAGCCGTCTGGACAGACCCTCTGGAAACACCATATATTTT

D gene: .
clone size: .
J gene: TRBJ2-7
V gene: TRBV5-6
CDR3 protein: CASSLGQNYEQYF
CDR3 DNA: TGTGCCAGCAGCTTGGGACAGAATTACGAGCAGTACTTC

D gene: .
clone size: .
J gene: TRBJ1-1
V gene: TRBV11-2
CDR3 protein: CASSLGASIGFDEAFF
CDR3 DNA: TGTGCCAGCAGCTTAGGGGCCTCTATAGGATTTGATGAAGCTTTCTTT

D gene: .
clone size: .
J gene: TRBJ2-5
V gene: TRBV11-1
CDR3 protein: CASSSGSETQYF
CDR3 DNA: TGTGCCAGCAGCAGCGGGTCTGAGACCCAGTACTTC

D gene: TRBD1
clone size: .
J gene: TRBJ1-3
V gene: TRBV5-6
CDR3 protein: CASSDRDRSGNTIYF
CDR3 DNA: TGTGCCAGCAGTGACAGGGATCGCTCTGGAAACACCATATATTTT